This T cell receptor (beta chain) came from a study of T cell responses to AZD1222 COVID-19 vaccine. In this sample, this clone turned up once. Using immunoSEQ multiplex PCR, the repertoire was profiled, and TCRdb retains in-frame clones only, with some absent. The data contain about 120,000 clones, approximately 92% of them seen just once; the ten biggest clones take up more than 6%. The sample in question was peripheral blood, obtained 28 days after the second AZD1222 dose. The TCR sequence derives from an adult who received the AZD1222 COVID-19 vaccine.

The CDR3 sequence: CASSTPPGSVDSPLHF. CDR3 DNA sequence: TGTGCCAGCAGCACCCCCCCAGGGAGTGTGGATTCACCCCTCCACTTT. The chain has TRBV7-2 and TRBJ1-6; D may be TRBD1 (5 bases). Trimming removed 5 bases from V and 8 bases from J, with 19 bases in between. Germline V lookup: CDR1 SGHTA, CDR2 FQGNSA. The CDR3 covers 16 residues.